These T cell receptor beta chains were read from a single sample in a study of blood T cell repertoires in COVID-19. Using immunoSEQ multiplex PCR, the repertoire was profiled, and TCRdb retains in-frame clones only, with some absent. The repertoire consists of 200,000 to 250,000 clones, with roughly 90% occurring once and the leading ten covering around 3.8%. The sequenced material came from PBMCs or T cells enriched from blood (not recorded which). The receptors derive from a woman aged 40 to 50 with acute COVID-19. Both conserved end residues are part of each CDR3. Fields, in order: clone size, D gene, J gene, V gene, CDR3 protein, CDR3 DNA. D genes are given only for firm matches. Clone size is shown for a subset of rows, as once, few, many or a class of expanded clone.

-,-,TRBJ1-1,TRBV4-3,CASSQATTQNTEAFF,TGCGCCAGCAGCCAAGCGACAACGCAGAACACTGAAGCTTTCTTT
-,TRBD1,TRBJ2-5,TRBV10-3,CAISEGQGLETQYF,TGTGCCATCAGTGAGGGACAGGGGTTGGAGACCCAGTACTTC
-,-,TRBJ1-2,TRBV5-4,CASSRRDVGEGGYTF,TGTGCCAGCAGCCGCCGGGACGTCGGGGAGGGGGGCTACACCTTC
-,TRBD1,TRBJ1-1,TRBV19,CAILKGQGNTEAFF,TGTGCCATTCTTAAGGGACAGGGGAACACTGAAGCTTTCTTT
-,-,TRBJ1-3,TRBV10-1,CARRPQGAENTIYF,TGCGCCAGGCGTCCCCAGGGTGCGGAAAACACCATATATTTT
once,-,TRBJ1-1,TRBV29-1,CSAVRNTEAFF,TGCAGCGCCGTTAGGAACACTGAAGCTTTCTTT
-,TRBD2,TRBJ2-3,TRBV12-5,CASGTTTPIAGAADTQYF,TGTGCTAGTGGCACAACCACACCTATAGCGGGGGCAGCAGATACGCAGTATTTT
-,TRBD1,TRBJ1-2,TRBV19,CASSVLPGQGSGYTF,TGTGCCAGTAGTGTCTTACCGGGACAGGGATCTGGCTACACCTTC
-,TRBD2,TRBJ2-1,TRBV2,CASSEERGGSYEQFF,TGTGCCAGCAGTGAGGAGCGGGGGGGGTCTTATGAGCAGTTCTTC
-,-,TRBJ1-1,TRBV6-5,CASSFATGPNTEAFF,TGTGCCAGCAGTTTCGCGACAGGCCCCAACACTGAAGCTTTCTTT
-,TRBD2,TRBJ2-3,TRBV7-3,CASSSSGGLTDTQYF,TGTGCCAGCAGCAGCAGCGGGGGACTCACAGATACGCAGTATTTT
-,-,TRBJ2-5,TRBV19,CASSPGHWETQYF,TGTGCCAGTAGTCCGGGACATTGGGAGACCCAGTACTTC
few,TRBD1,TRBJ1-1,TRBV5-6,CASSKIDRDRGSFF,TGTGCCAGCAGCAAGATAGACCGGGACAGGGGTTCTTTCTTT
-,-,TRBJ1-5,TRBV5-6,CASSLPGSNQPQHF,TGTGCCAGCAGCTTGCCAGGTAGCAATCAGCCCCAGCATTTT
-,-,TRBJ2-1,TRBV7-2,CASSLGDYYNEQFF,TGTGCCAGCAGCTTAGGAGACTATTACAATGAGCAGTTCTTC
few,-,TRBJ1-1,TRBV28,CASSLRGWTEAFF,TGTGCCAGCAGTTTACGGGGTTGGACTGAAGCTTTCTTT
-,TRBD2,TRBJ2-7,TRBV7-8,CASFPSGLIGEQYF,TGTGCCAGCTTCCCTAGCGGGCTTATAGGCGAGCAGTACTTC
-,TRBD2,TRBJ2-3,TRBV27,CASSLLGGGIASTDTQYF,TGTGCCAGCAGTTTATTAGGCGGGGGGATCGCTAGCACAGATACGCAGTATTTT
once,-,TRBJ1-2,TRBV10-3,CAISDISGVYYGYTF,TGTGCCATCAGTGATATCTCAGGGGTGTACTATGGCTACACCTTC
once,-,TRBJ2-1,TRBV27,CASTLWSDSSYNEQFF,TGTGCCAGCACCCTTTGGTCGGACAGCTCCTACAATGAGCAGTTCTTC
-,-,TRBJ1-1,TRBV5-1,CASSLPTGRTEAFF,TGCGCCAGCAGCTTGCCCACCGGGAGGACTGAAGCTTTCTTT
-,-,TRBJ2-1,TRBV10-3,CAISERGQPSSYNEQFF,TGTGCCATCAGTGAGAGAGGCCAGCCGAGCTCCTACAATGAGCAGTTCTTC
-,TRBD2,TRBJ2-7,TRBV10-3,CAMRTSGVEQYF,TGTGCCATGAGGACTAGCGGTGTCGAGCAGTACTTC
-,TRBD1,TRBJ1-1,TRBV12-3/TRBV12-4,CASSQGAEAFF,TGTGCCAGCTCCCAGGGGGCTGAAGCTTTCTTT
once,TRBD1,TRBJ1-1,TRBV12-5,CASGPSRGYLDNTEAFF,TGTGCTAGTGGTCCTAGCAGGGGGTATCTCGATAACACTGAAGCTTTCTTT
-,TRBD1,TRBJ1-2,TRBV18,CASSPDRGHVGYTF,TGTGCCAGCTCACCCGACAGGGGCCATGTTGGCTACACCTTC
-,-,TRBJ2-7,TRBV9,CASSSGPSSYEQYF,TGTGCCAGCAGCAGCGGGCCATCCTCCTACGAGCAGTACTTC
few,TRBD2,TRBJ2-1,TRBV5-1,CASSFDSTGGFNEQFF,TGCGCCAGCAGCTTCGACTCGACGGGGGGGTTCAATGAGCAGTTCTTC
-,-,TRBJ1-2,TRBV5-1,CASSPSGQPGYTF,TGCGCCAGCAGCCCGTCCGGACAGCCGGGCTACACCTTC
-,TRBD1,TRBJ2-2,TRBV5-1,CTYRGRVGELFF,TGTACTTACAGGGGGCGGGTCGGGGAGCTGTTTTTT
-,TRBD1,TRBJ1-1,TRBV6-5,CASSYMGQGFTEAFF,TGTGCCAGCAGTTACATGGGACAGGGATTCACTGAAGCTTTCTTT
-,-,TRBJ1-1,TRBV27,CASSLSGDSIMNTEAFF,TGTGCCAGCAGTTTATCAGGGGACTCGATCATGAACACTGAAGCTTTCTTT
-,-,TRBJ2-3,TRBV6-2/TRBV6-3,CASSYLQLSTDTQYF,TGTGCCAGCAGTTACCTCCAACTAAGTACAGATACGCAGTATTTT
-,-,TRBJ1-1,TRBV4-3,CASSQITGGASEAFF,TGCGCCAGCAGCCAAATAACGGGGGGGGCCTCAGAAGCTTTCTTT
-,-,TRBJ1-4,TRBV4-1,CASSQYSLGNEKLFF,TGCGCCAGCAGCCAGTACAGCCTGGGTAATGAAAAACTGTTTTTT
-,-,TRBJ1-2,TRBV5-8,CASSLVQMGYTF,TGTGCCAGCAGCTTGGTACAGATGGGCTACACCTTC
-,TRBD1,TRBJ2-3,TRBV10-3,CAISQTGLPDTDTQYF,TGTGCCATCAGCCAGACAGGGCTACCGGACACAGATACGCAGTATTTT
-,TRBD2,TRBJ2-3,TRBV7-3,CASSFAGGPSTDTQYF,TGTGCCAGCAGCTTCGCGGGGGGGCCTAGCACAGATACGCAGTATTTT
few,-,TRBJ1-1,TRBV20-1,CSASRVNTEAFF,TGCAGTGCTAGTCGGGTGAACACTGAAGCTTTCTTT
-,TRBD1,TRBJ1-1,TRBV13,CASSFRDRPEAFF,TGTGCCAGCAGCTTCCGGGACAGACCTGAAGCTTTCTTT
-,TRBD1,TRBJ1-3,TRBV29-1,CSAMRQGSGNTIYF,TGCAGCGCGATGCGACAGGGGTCTGGAAACACCATATATTTT
-,-,TRBJ2-1,TRBV10-3,CAISRQGGDEQFF,TGTGCCATCAGTCGACAAGGCGGGGATGAGCAGTTCTTC
-,-,TRBJ1-1,TRBV5-4,CASSLDPRGGSAEAFF,TGTGCCAGCAGCTTGGACCCCCGAGGTGGAAGTGCTGAAGCTTTCTTT
-,TRBD1,TRBJ1-1,TRBV5-6,CASSPATGFDTEAFF,TGTGCCAGCAGCCCTGCGACAGGGTTCGACACTGAAGCTTTCTTT
-,-,TRBJ1-5,TRBV6-2/TRBV6-3,CASSWASSNQPQHF,TGTGCCAGCAGTTGGGCTTCTAGCAATCAGCCCCAGCATTTT
-,-,TRBJ1-3,TRBV9,CASSAAQTGNTIYF,TGTGCCAGCAGCGCCGCACAGACTGGAAACACCATATATTTT
-,-,TRBJ2-1,TRBV9,CASSVVSAVRSDEQFF,TGTGCCAGCAGCGTAGTTTCAGCGGTTCGGAGCGATGAGCAGTTCTTC
-,-,TRBJ2-1,TRBV5-1,CASSFGVTGLASNEQFF,TGCGCCAGCAGCTTCGGGGTTACCGGGCTAGCCTCCAATGAGCAGTTCTTC
few,-,TRBJ1-6,TRBV7-8,CASSQGDYNSPLHF,TGTGCCAGCAGCCAAGGGGATTATAATTCACCCCTCCACTTT
few,-,TRBJ1-1,TRBV25-1,CASSEIRGGAFF,TGTGCCAGCAGTGAGATCCGGGGTGGAGCTTTCTTT
-,-,TRBJ2-7,TRBV4-1,CASSQALQDYEQYF,TGCGCCAGCAGCCAAGCTCTTCAGGACTACGAGCAGTACTTC
-,-,TRBJ2-5,TRBV19,CASSTPSQETQYF,TGTGCCAGTAGTACCCCGAGCCAAGAGACCCAGTACTTC
-,TRBD1,TRBJ1-6,TRBV19,CASLQGSSYNSPLHF,TGTGCCAGTCTACAGGGGAGCTCCTATAATTCACCCCTCCACTTT
-,-,TRBJ1-2,TRBV5-6,CASSRTKGGRDVYGYTF,TGTGCCAGCAGCCGAACAAAAGGGGGTCGCGACGTCTATGGCTACACCTTC
-,-,TRBJ1-1,TRBV7-9,CASSFAGAGNTEAFF,TGTGCCAGCAGCTTTGCAGGGGCAGGCAACACTGAAGCTTTCTTT
-,TRBD1,TRBJ2-1,TRBV27,CASGGQVRGEQFF,TGTGCCAGCGGAGGACAGGTTAGGGGGGAGCAGTTCTTC
-,TRBD2,TRBJ2-6,TRBV4-3,CASSQDQRGGPGANVLTF,TGCGCCAGCAGCCAAGATCAGCGGGGGGGACCTGGGGCCAACGTCCTGACTTTC
-,TRBD1,TRBJ1-1,TRBV9,CASSVGQGGTEAFF,TGTGCCAGCAGCGTCGGACAGGGAGGGACTGAAGCTTTCTTT
-,TRBD2,TRBJ2-1,TRBV9,CASTPSGGYNEQFF,TGTGCCAGCACCCCTAGCGGGGGGTACAATGAGCAGTTCTTC
-,TRBD1,TRBJ1-1,TRBV9,CASSVGTGTEAFF,TGTGCCAGCAGCGTGGGGACAGGGACTGAAGCTTTCTTT